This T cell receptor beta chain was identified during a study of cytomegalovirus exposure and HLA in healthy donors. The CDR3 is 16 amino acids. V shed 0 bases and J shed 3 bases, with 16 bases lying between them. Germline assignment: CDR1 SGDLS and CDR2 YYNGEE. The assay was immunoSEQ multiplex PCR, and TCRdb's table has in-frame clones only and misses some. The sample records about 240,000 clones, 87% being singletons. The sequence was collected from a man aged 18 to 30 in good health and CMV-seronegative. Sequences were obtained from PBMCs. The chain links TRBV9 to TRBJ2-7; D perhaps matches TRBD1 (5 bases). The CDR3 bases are TGTGCCAGCAGCGTAGGAACAGGAGCCGCATACTACGAGCAGTACTTC. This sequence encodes CASSVGTGAAYYEQYF.